The 25 T cell receptor beta chains given below trace back to one sample, sequenced in a study of cytomegalovirus exposure and HLA in healthy donors. Some clones are missing from TCRdb's copy, which holds only in-frame ones; the method was immunoSEQ multiplex PCR. In the table there are around 130,000 clones, more than 70% of which are singletons. The source material was PBMCs. Receptors originate from a man aged 25-45 years in good health and CMV-seronegative.

The chain uses TRBV6-1 and TRBJ2-7, with 7 bases matching TRBD1. The J segment lost 0 bases and the V segment lost 6 bases, leaving 8 bases of the junction unmatched. CDR3 length: 15 amino acids. The germline V gene encodes CDR1 MNHNS and CDR2 SASEGT. The CDR3 sequence: CASRGTGTVSYEQYF. CDR3 sequence (DNA): TGTGCCAGCAGGGGTACCGGGACAGTCTCCTACGAGCAGTACTTC.

The V and J genes are TRBV5-6 and TRBJ2-7; 8 bases align to TRBD2. The CDR3 extends over 15 amino acids. V lost 0 bases, J lost 3 bases, and 5 bases stayed unmatched. Germline V gene sequence: CDR1 SGHDT, CDR2 YYEEEE. CDR3 DNA: TGTGCCAGCAGCTTGGGGCGGGAGGCGCTCTACGAGCAGTACTTC. Amino acids: CASSLGREALYEQYF.

The V and J genes are TRBV2 and TRBJ2-5; TRBD2 is a possible D gene (5 bases). This CDR3 region has 16 residues. The V gene's germline CDR1 is SNHLY and CDR2 FYNNEI. V lost 3 bases and J lost 5, with 19 bases in between. CDR3 nucleotides: TGTGCCAGCAGTGACCCCTCACTAGTAAGGGAGGAGACCCAGTACTTC. This sequence encodes CASSDPSLVREETQYF. Combining the CDR3 with reference TRBV2 and TRBJ2-5 gives the whole variable domain EPEVTQTPSHQVTQMGQEVILRCVPISNHLYFYWYRQILGQKVEFLVSFYNNEISEKSEIFDDQFSVERPDGSNFTLKIRSTKLEDSAMYFCASSDPSLVREETQYFGPGTRLLVL.

V and J are TRBV15 and TRBJ1-1; 7 nucleotides line up with TRBD1. V shed 3 bases and J 1 base; nucleotides not matched to a gene: 2. Germline V gene data show CDR1 as LNHNV and CDR2 as YYDKDF (reference sequence). The CDR3 is made up of 14 amino acids. Written as DNA, the CDR3 is TGTGCCACCAGCAGGGACAGGAGGAACACTGAAGCTTTCTTT. This gives the protein CATSRDRRNTEAFF.

Here the CDR3 DNA reads TGTGCCAGCAGTTTATCTTCAAGGGGGCTAGTCACTGAAGCTTTCTTT. Amino acids: CASSLSSRGLVTEAFF. This rearrangement joins TRBV27 to TRBJ1-1; the match to TRBD1 covers 7 bases. Germline CDR1 is MNHEY and CDR2 is SMNVEV (reference sequence). The CDR3 contains 16 residues. V lost 0 bases to trimming and J lost 4 bases; unmatched junction nucleotides: 8.

The rearrangement links TRBV5-5 to TRBJ2-7; 7 bases line up with TRBD1. CDR3 size: 14 residues. The germline CDR1 and CDR2 sequences are SGHKS and YYEKEE (reference sequence). The trim removed 2 bases at V and 7 bases at J, leaving 9 bases unmatched. CDR3 protein: CASSLQGPSLEQYF. The CDR3 nucleotides are TGTGCCAGCAGCTTACAGGGGCCCTCGTTGGAGCAGTACTTC.

The CDR3 protein is CASSLWRTDTQYF. The CDR3 DNA is TGTGCCAGCAGCTTATGGCGCACAGATACGCAGTATTTT. J is TRBJ2-3 and V is TRBV11-2; D gene ambiguous. Germline V gene data show CDR1 as SGHAT and CDR2 as FQNNGV. The CDR3 runs 13 residues. Trimming cost V 2 bases and J 1 base, with 4 bases left between them.

CDR3 in DNA: TGCGCCAGCAGCCTTGGACAGAATTATTACAATGAGCAGTTCTTC. This sequence encodes CASSLGQNYYNEQFF. The chain employs TRBV5-1 and TRBJ2-1; possible D gene TRBD1, 6 bases. Germline loops: CDR1 SGHRS, CDR2 YFSETQ. Trimming removed 4 bases from V and 4 bases from J, with 15 bases in between. The CDR3 sequence is 15 residues long.

The chain employs TRBV6-5 and TRBJ1-6; the D is unclear. The germline CDR1 and CDR2 sequences are MNHEY and SVGAGI. The CDR3 sequence is 14 residues long. Trimming took 6 bases from V and 5 from J, leaving 11 bases between them. CDR3 nucleotide sequence: TGTGCCAGCAGCTCCCCCGCGAATAATTCACCCCTCCACTTT. Protein product: CASSSPANNSPLHF.

A few counts support this clone. The rearrangement uses TRBV11-2 and TRBJ2-7, with unresolved D. Germline loops: CDR1 SGHAT, CDR2 FQNNGV. Trimming cost V 0 bases and J 2 bases, with 11 bases left between them. The CDR3 is 15 amino acids. DNA for the CDR3: TGTGCCAGCAGCTTAGAATTCCCCCTAACCTACGAGCAGTACTTC. Its protein is CASSLEFPLTYEQYF.

V and J are TRBV5-4 and TRBJ1-1, with 10 nucleotides matching TRBD1. CDR1 and CDR2 (germline): SGHNT, YYREEE (reference sequence). The CDR3 has 14 amino acids. V was clipped by 4 bases and J by 8 bases; unmatched bases: 8. CDR3 loop: CASSTTGGGREAFF. The CDR3 nucleotides read TGTGCCAGCAGCACGACAGGGGGCGGGAGGGAAGCTTTCTTT.

This chain links TRBV6-1 with TRBJ1-1; D is unclear. V was shortened by 3 bases and J by 1 base, with 18 bases between the two germline ends. The germline gives CDR1 MNHNS, CDR2 SASEGT. CDR3 length equals 17 residues. The chain's CDR3 is CASSDYFKRGGNTEAFF. The CDR3 DNA reads as TGTGCCAGCAGTGATTACTTTAAACGGGGTGGGAACACTGAAGCTTTCTTT.

The chain couples TRBV7-2 to TRBJ2-2; D gene uncertain. The V end was cut by 7 bases, the J end by 0 bases, with 9 bases between. This CDR3 region has 14 residues. From germline, CDR1 is SGHTA and CDR2 FQGNSA. The CDR3 DNA reads TGTGCCAGCAAACAGCTCGCGAACACCGGGGAGCTGTTTTTT. Encoded protein: CASKQLANTGELFF.

V is TRBV15 and J is TRBJ2-1; possible D gene TRBD1, 5 bases. V was trimmed by 3 bases and J by 6 bases, leaving 12 bases between them. CDR3 length: 14 amino acids. In germline, CDR1 is LNHNV, CDR2 YYDKDF (reference sequence). The CDR3 DNA reads as TGTGCCACCAGCAGGGGGCAGGGTACCAATGAGCAGTTCTTC. As protein: CATSRGQGTNEQFF.

V usage is TRBV6-5 and J usage is TRBJ2-5, with a weak D call TRBD2 (6 bases). V lost 6 bases and J lost 5, with 16 bases in between. Germline V lookup: CDR1 MNHEY, CDR2 SVGAGI. The CDR3 runs to 14 residues. The CDR3 reads CASSWRVEGETQYF. CDR3 in DNA: TGTGCCAGCAGCTGGAGGGTGGAGGGGGAGACCCAGTACTTC.

This rearrangement joins TRBV18 to TRBJ1-1; a weak D match, TRBD1 (6 bases). CDR1 and CDR2 (germline): KGHSH, LQKENI. There are 15 residues in the CDR3. V was clipped by 3 bases and J by 1 base, with 12 bases between them. The CDR3 sequence is CASSPPQGRNTEAFF. CDR3 in DNA: TGTGCCAGCTCACCTCCACAGGGAAGGAACACTGAAGCTTTCTTT.

The J gene is TRBJ2-3, the V gene TRBV11-2; 7 bases are shared with TRBD2. CDR1 SGHAT and CDR2 FQNNGV come from the germline V gene. This CDR3 has 15 residues. The ends lost 7 bases at V and 6 bases at J; junction bases unmatched: 13. CDR3 bases: TGTGCCAGCAAGGAAGTCGGGGAGGGCCGGGATACGCAGTATTTT. Amino acid sequence: CASKEVGEGRDTQYF. The variable domain in full, with the rest retrieved from reference TRBV11-2 and TRBJ2-3, is EAGVAQSPRYKIIEKRQSVAFWCNPISGHATLYWYQQILGQGPKLLIQFQNNGVVDDSQLPKDRFSAERLKGVDSTLKIQPAKLEDSAVYLCASKEVGEGRDTQYFGPGTRLTVL.

The V gene is TRBV19, the J gene TRBJ1-2; tentative D call: TRBD1 (6 bases). The CDR3 contains 13 residues. CDR1 LNHDA and CDR2 SQIVND come from the germline V gene (reference sequence). V was pared by 4 bases and J by 0 bases, with 6 bases between. The CDR3 sequence: CASSTGANYGYTF. CDR3 coding DNA: TGTGCCAGTAGTACAGGGGCTAACTATGGCTACACCTTC.

The chain combines TRBV5-6 with TRBJ2-1, with a tentative D call TRBD2 (5 bases). Germline V gives CDR1 SGHDT, CDR2 YYEEEE. V dropped 1 base and J dropped 3 bases, with 14 bases sitting between them. The CDR3 length is 16 residues. The CDR3: CASSLFSAEVYNEQFF. As DNA, the CDR3 is TGTGCCAGCAGCTTGTTTTCAGCGGAAGTCTACAATGAGCAGTTCTTC.

J is TRBJ2-3 and V is TRBV4-1; 10 bases are shared with TRBD2. Germline V CDR1 and CDR2: MGHRA, YSYEKL. This CDR3 has 15 amino acids. The junction had 5 bases not matched to a gene; V was cut back by 1 base and J by 7 bases. The CDR3: CASSQASGSSNTQYF. Here the CDR3 DNA reads TGCGCCAGCAGCCAAGCTAGCGGGAGTAGTAATACGCAGTATTTT.

The V gene is TRBV9, the J gene TRBJ1-2, with D possibly being TRBD1 (5 bases). V was clipped by 3 bases and J by 5 bases, with 14 bases between them. This CDR3 is built from 14 residues. CDR1 is SGDLS, CDR2 YYNGEE, per germline. CDR3 sequence reads: CASSGQLTGYGYTF. The CDR3 DNA is TGTGCCAGCAGCGGACAGTTAACAGGTTATGGCTACACCTTC.

V is TRBV25-1 and J is TRBJ1-1; D uncertain. CDR1 is MGHDK and CDR2 is SYGVNS in the germline V gene. V gave up 1 base and J gave up 1 base, with 4 bases separating them. This CDR3 comprises 13 residues. The CDR3 DNA reads TGTGCCAGCAGTGAATTCTGGAACACTGAAGCTTTCTTT. Its translation: CASSEFWNTEAFF. Filled out from reference TRBV25-1 and TRBJ1-1, the complete variable domain reads EADIYQTPRYLVIGTGKKITLECSQTMGHDKMYWYQQDPGMELHLIHYSYGVNSTEKGDLSSESTVSRIRTEHFPLTLESARPSHTSQYLCASSEFWNTEAFFGQGTRLTVV.

The chain uses TRBV6-1 and TRBJ2-3; a weak D match, TRBD2 (6 bases). Germline values: CDR1 MNHNS, CDR2 SASEGT. With 2 bases removed from V and 2 bases from J, the gap between germline ends came to 14 bases. CDR3 length equals 16 residues. CDR3 DNA: TGTGCCAGCAGTGAAACAACGGGACTCCCCACAGATACGCAGTATTTT. It is translated as CASSETTGLPTDTQYF.

The chain uses TRBV4-2 and TRBJ2-7; 10 bases are a match to TRBD1. The CDR3 runs 16 residues. CDR1 is LGHNA, CDR2 YNFKEQ, per germline. Trimming removed 3 bases from V and 5 bases from J; junction bases left unmatched: 10. CDR3 loop: CASSQTAGTGADEQYF. DNA for the CDR3: TGTGCCAGCAGCCAGACGGCCGGGACAGGGGCCGACGAGCAGTACTTC.

The chain couples TRBV9 to TRBJ1-3, with 7 bases that match TRBD1. From germline, CDR1 is SGDLS and CDR2 YYNGEE. V gave up 4 bases and J gave up 2 bases; unmatched junction bases: 12. The CDR3 length is 17 residues. CDR3 protein: CASSPRQGVWTGNTIYF. The CDR3 nucleotides are TGTGCCAGCAGCCCACGACAGGGCGTATGGACTGGAAACACCATATATTTT.